Following are 26 T cell receptor beta chains from one sample sequenced in a study of blood T cells in healthy people across ages. For the second PCR, which ran for about 7 to 12 cycles, a sample-barcoded 5' primer and a J-beta primer mix were used. TCRdb re-called the 5' RACE reads through MiXCR, storing one row per CDR3 protein. The sample carries some 1.5 million distinct CDR3 sequences, roughly 27% recorded once. The sample comprised blood. The source is a woman aged 30 to 39 in good health.

This clonotype was counted ten times or more. J is TRBJ2-1 and V is TRBV5-1; D might be TRBD2 (5 bases). Trimming cost V 4 bases and J 5 bases, with 16 bases left between them. Germline CDR1 and CDR2: SGHRS and YFSETQ. This CDR3 is built from 15 residues. CDR3 sequence reads: CASSLSVTGNNEQFF. CDR3 nucleotides: TGCGCCAGCAGCCTTAGCGTAACGGGAAACAATGAGCAGTTCTTC.

The table lists this clonotype with a few counts. The gene calls are TRBV6-6 and TRBJ2-7; TRBD2 matches at 8 bases. CDR3 length equals 15 residues. Germline-derived CDR1 and CDR2 are MNHNY and SVGAGI (reference sequence). Trimming at V came to 6 bases and at J to 1 base, leaving 8 bases not matched to a gene. CDR3 loop: CASSKGRGESYEQYF. The CDR3 DNA is TGTGCCAGCAGCAAGGGGCGGGGGGAATCCTACGAGCAGTACTTC.

Many counts were recorded for this clonotype. The chain combines TRBV6-5 with TRBJ2-7; 9 nucleotides agree with TRBD2. Germline V lookup: CDR1 MNHEY, CDR2 SVGAGI. Unmatched junction bases numbered 3, after V lost 2 bases and J lost 4 bases. The CDR3 spans 14 residues. This CDR3 reads CASSYVAGAYEQYF. CDR3 in DNA: TGTGCCAGCAGTTACGTAGCGGGAGCATACGAGCAGTACTTC.

The chain links TRBV20-1 to TRBJ1-2, with D maybe TRBD1 (5 bases). CDR1 is DFQATT and CDR2 is SNEGSKA in the germline V gene (reference sequence). The CDR3 covers 13 residues. Deletions cut 5 bases from V and 3 bases from J, with 13 bases between. CDR3 DNA sequence: TGCAGTGCTCCTAAAGTAGGGGACTATGGCTACACCTTC. Protein product: CSAPKVGDYGYTF.

This clonotype was seen only a few times. The CDR3 region is CSARAGGVAEAFF. As DNA, the CDR3 is TGCAGTGCTAGAGCCGGAGGGGTAGCTGAAGCTTTCTTT. This chain joins TRBV20-1 and TRBJ1-1; D perhaps matches TRBD1 (5 bases). Germline loops: CDR1 DFQATT, CDR2 SNEGSKA (reference sequence). Deletions cut 1 base from V and 6 bases from J, with 12 bases between. The CDR3 runs to 13 residues.

Only a few counts were recorded for this clonotype. The rearrangement uses TRBV12-5 and TRBJ2-5; D is possibly TRBD2 (6 bases). V dropped 6 bases and J dropped 5 bases, with 19 bases sitting between them. CDR1 is LGHNT, CDR2 FRNRAP, per germline. The CDR3 contains 15 residues. This chain's CDR3 is CASGHSRGGGETQYF. In DNA form, the CDR3 reads TGTGCTAGTGGCCACTCAAGGGGAGGCGGTGAGACCCAGTACTTC.

This clonotype was detected ten times or more. CDR3 in amino acids: CASSGLAGGPNEQFF. The CDR3 DNA reads as TGTGCCAGCAGCGGGCTAGCGGGGGGGCCGAATGAGCAGTTCTTC. The chain combines TRBV9 with TRBJ2-1; 12 bases fit TRBD2. The CDR3 covers 15 residues. CDR1 and CDR2 from the germline V gene are SGDLS and YYNGEE. Trimming took 3 bases from V and 7 from J; bases not matched to a gene: 5.

This clonotype is a singleton in its sample. One junction end disagrees with the germline gene, perhaps due to a read error. The J gene is TRBJ2-1, the V gene TRBV7-2, with D possibly matching TRBD2 (5 bases). Germline loops: CDR1 SGHTA, CDR2 FQGNSA. The CDR3 contains 16 residues. CDR3 coding DNA: TGTGCCAGCAGCTTCAGAACTAGTGAAGCCTACAATGAGCAGTTTTTC. It is translated as CASSFRTSEAYNEQFF.

The rearrangement joins TRBV20-1 to TRBJ2-7; 9 positions match TRBD1. CDR1 is DFQATT, CDR2 SNEGSKA, per germline (reference sequence). The CDR3 totals 14 residues. V was pared by 3 bases and J by 2 bases, with 5 bases of the junction left unmatched. CDR3 sequence reads: CSARTGGSAYEQYF. Here the CDR3 DNA reads TGCAGTGCTAGGACAGGGGGAAGCGCCTACGAGCAGTACTTC.

This clonotype was seen just once. Since no conserved phenylalanine or tryptophan closes the CDR3, a read error is the likely cause. This sequence joins TRBV5-1 and TRBJ2-5; 10 bases match TRBD2. The end of the DNA is better explained by TRBJ2-7, so the J call may be wrong. The CDR3 is made up of 16 amino acids. Germline V gene data show CDR1 as SGHRS and CDR2 as YFSETQ. The CDR3 DNA is TGCGCCAGCAGCTTGGGGGGCACTAGCGGGACCTACGAGCAGTACTTA. Its protein product is CASSLGGTSGTYEQYL.

J is TRBJ2-7 and V is TRBV6-2 or TRBV6-3, with 10 bases fitting TRBD1. The CDR3 length is 15 residues. Germline V gives CDR1 MNHEY, CDR2 SVGEGT. Germline trimming cut 7 bases from V and 4 bases from J; bases unmatched to any gene: 10. CDR3 coding DNA: TGTGCCAGCAATACCCGGGACAGGGGCTCATACGAGCAGTACTTC. Translated: CASNTRDRGSYEQYF.

In the case of this clonotype: A much larger clone differs from this one at a single base, so this may be a read error. The chain carries TRBV4-1 and TRBJ1-5; a possible D gene is TRBD1 (5 bases). Trimming stripped 3 bases from V and 0 bases from J, with 9 bases between. Germline V CDR1 and CDR2: MGHRA, YSYEKL. This CDR3 spans 15 amino acids. The CDR3 spells CASSHQGYSNQPQHF. In nucleotides, the CDR3 is TGCGCCAGCAGCCACCAGGGATATAGCAATCAGCCCCAGCATTTT.

This clonotype was observed a few times. This chain links TRBV20-1 with TRBJ2-5, with TRBD2 matching 7 bases. V was pared by 3 bases and J by 5 bases, with 3 bases of the junction left unmatched. The CDR3 runs to 12 residues. In germline, CDR1 is DFQATT, CDR2 SNEGSKA (reference sequence). The CDR3 here is CSARVLAETQYF. The CDR3 nucleotides are TGCAGTGCTAGGGTACTAGCGGAGACCCAGTACTTC.

This clonotype came up a few times. The J gene is TRBJ2-5, the V gene TRBV5-1; 7 nucleotides align to TRBD2. Germline values: CDR1 SGHRS, CDR2 YFSETQ. V lost 5 bases to trimming and J lost 5 bases; unmatched junction nucleotides: 12. CDR3 length: 15 amino acids. CDR3 protein: CASSRLRLAGETQYF. In DNA form, the CDR3 reads TGCGCCAGCAGTAGACTCCGACTAGCAGGGGAGACCCAGTACTTC.

In nucleotides, the CDR3 is TGTGCCAGCGGTCTGCCCGGGGCAGCTCTTCGCACAGATACGCAGTATTTT. It codes for CASGLPGAALRTDTQYF. The V gene is TRBV2, the J gene TRBJ2-3, with D perhaps being TRBD1 or TRBD2 (5 bases each). This CDR3 region has 17 residues. The V end lost 8 bases, the J end lost 1 base, and 22 bases lay between the germline ends. In germline, CDR1 is SNHLY, CDR2 FYNNEI.

This clonotype was seen many times. This rearrangement joins TRBV7-2 to TRBJ2-7, with D perhaps TRBD1 (6 bases). Between the trimmed V and J ends, which lost 5 bases and 9 bases, there was a span of 23 bases. The V gene's germline CDR1 is SGHTA and CDR2 FQGNSA. This CDR3 is 15 amino acids long. CDR3 nucleotide sequence: TGTGCCAGCAGCCGAAATCCGGGACAAGGGCGCGGGCAGTACTTC. Protein sequence: CASSRNPGQGRGQYF.

As to this clonotype: This may be a read error, as it is one base from a much larger clone. The chain is built from TRBV5-1 and TRBJ2-7; weak D call: TRBD2 (6 bases). The CDR3 length is 14 residues. Germline assignment: CDR1 SGHRS and CDR2 YFSETQ. V was clipped by 4 bases and J by 7 bases, with 18 bases between them. DNA of the CDR3: TGCGCCAGCAGCGGGGGAGGCCCCTACAATGAGCAGTACTTC. Its translation: CASSGGGPYNEQYF.

In its sample, this clonotype was seen a few times. The V call is TRBV7-2, the J call TRBJ1-1, with D perhaps matching TRBD1 (5 bases). The CDR3 loop spans 13 amino acids. V lost 2 bases and J lost 6, with 10 bases in between. Looked up from germline, CDR1 is SGHTA and CDR2 is FQGNSA. CDR3 DNA: TGTGCCAGCAGCTTACTGCAGGGTTCTGAAGCTTTCTTT. Protein: CASSLLQGSEAFF.

The rearrangement uses TRBV5-5 and TRBJ1-2; unclear D gene. V gave up 5 bases and J gave up 4 bases, with 18 bases separating them. The CDR3 contains 15 residues. In germline, CDR1 is SGHKS, CDR2 YYEKEE (reference sequence). The CDR3 DNA reads TGTGCCAGCAGGCTGAAATTAGACTCGGTCTATGGCTACACCTTC. Protein: CASRLKLDSVYGYTF.

This clonotype appeared once. The rearrangement links TRBV27 to TRBJ1-1, with D maybe TRBD1 (6 bases). The germline V and J ends were trimmed by 8 bases and 8 bases, with 18 bases remaining between them. The germline V gene encodes CDR1 MNHEY and CDR2 SMNVEV (reference sequence). The CDR3 is made up of 13 amino acids. CDR3 residues: CASHPRGAPEAFF. CDR3 coding DNA: TGTGCCAGCCACCCCAGGGGAGCCCCGGAAGCTTTCTTT.

For this clonotype: A read error is possible here, since a much larger clone lies one base away. This rearrangement joins TRBV5-1 to TRBJ2-1; no clear D. This CDR3 contains 13 residues. Per the germline V gene, CDR1 is SGHRS and CDR2 is YFSETQ. The CDR3 DNA follows: TGCGCCGGCAGCTTGGTTGTAGGTAATGAGCAGTTCTTC. As protein: CAGSLVVGNEQFF. Variable domain in full (rest from reference TRBV5-1 and TRBJ2-1): KAGVTQTPRYLIKTRGQQVTLSCSPISGHRSVSWYQQTPGQGLQFLFEYFSETQRNKGNFPGRFSGRQFSNSRSEMNVSTLELGDSALYLCAGSLVVGNEQFFGPGTRLTVL.

This clonotype was observed a handful of times. The rearrangement uses TRBV19 and TRBJ2-1; TRBD2 aligns across 8 bases. This CDR3 region has 15 residues. With V trimmed by 7 bases and J by 7 bases, 12 bases remained unmatched. The germline V gene has CDR1 LNHDA and CDR2 SQIVND (reference sequence). The CDR3 region has the DNA TGTGCCAGTACTCCCCGGGGTAGCGGGGTGAATGAGCAGTTCTTC. As protein: CASTPRGSGVNEQFF.

There are a few counts of this clonotype. V and J are TRBV6-2 or TRBV6-3 and TRBJ2-1; D perhaps matches TRBD2 (6 bases). CDR1 MNHEY and CDR2 SVGEGT come from the germline V gene. This CDR3 spans 13 amino acids. Trimming took off 5 bases at V and 7 bases at J, with 12 bases between the two ends. CDR3 protein: CASSTLARNEQFF. The CDR3 DNA sequence: TGTGCCAGCAGTACCCTAGCGCGGAATGAGCAGTTCTTC.

Comment on this clonotype: A much larger clone is a single base away; this may be a read error. The chain uses TRBV10-3 and TRBJ1-2; tentatively, D is TRBD1 (5 bases). This CDR3 spans 13 amino acids. Looked up from germline, CDR1 is ENHRY and CDR2 is SYGVKD. V was shortened by 6 bases and J by 7 bases, with 15 bases between the two germline ends. The CDR3 DNA reads TGTGCCATCAGGGCTTCAGGGAGTAGTGGCTACACCTTC. It is translated as CAIRASGSSGYTF.

A remark on this clonotype: The conserved closing phenylalanine or tryptophan is absent in this CDR3, likely reflecting a read error. The chain links TRBV10-1 to TRBJ2-1; TRBD1 matches at 7 bases. V shed 4 bases, J shed 5 bases, and the junction held 5 bases outside the gene matches. Germline values: CDR1 WNHNN, CDR2 SYGVQD (reference sequence). The CDR3 has 14 residues. CDR3 bases: TGCGCCAGCAGTGGCGCGACAGGGAACAATGAGCAGTTCTTA. It codes for CASSGATGNNEQFL.

As to this clonotype: A read error may be the cause here, since a much bigger clone is one base away. V is TRBV6-1 and J is TRBJ1-1; D is ambiguous. From germline, CDR1 is MNHNS and CDR2 SASEGT. Trimming pared 10 bases from V and 4 bases from J, leaving 25 bases between. There are 16 residues in the CDR3. CDR3 nucleotides: TGTGCCAACATCCCTATGGGCTGGCATGAAACCACTGAAGCTTTCTTT. This translates into CANIPMGWHETTEAFF.